The T cell receptor (beta chain) under discussion was sequenced for a study of cytomegalovirus exposure and HLA in healthy donors (TCRdb year 2017). The study in broad terms: A later analysis indicated that the 130 or so validation repertoires were generated on the platform also employed for the 670 or so repertoires of the first cohort. The aim of the study was to test whether cataloging public T cell receptors could identify signatures of past pathogen exposure. Besides the first cohort of about 730 subjects, a separate validation cohort made up of 120 different subjects was used. High-throughput TCR immunosequencing, statistical association of individual TCRs with disease status, and machine learning were combined to predict cytomegalovirus infection status.

V lost 3 bases and J lost 6 bases, and the count of bases not matched to a germline gene is 3. The CDR3 contains 13 residues, cysteine and phenylalanine counted. Only the CDR3 portion is preserved as DNA: 39 bases, with reading frame beginning at the first base. CDR1 and CDR2 were assigned from the germline V gene (reference sequence) as LNHDA and SQIVND. Separate from the approximately 670-subject first cohort, the validation cohort of more than 90 subjects was the group to which the donors belonged. Overall results and qualifications from the work: The authors suggested that the approach could potentially be generalized to other disease states and immunological phenotypes. In vitro tests confirmed that a few of the cytomegalovirus-associated TCR beta chains recognize cytomegalovirus antigens. In a later analysis, TCRs clustered in the first cohort were found to also tend to co-occur in the roughly 130 validation repertoires, with 94% of cluster scores above 0. The classifier was reported to diagnose cytomegalovirus status with high specificity and sensitivity in both the original and validation cohorts. A later analysis lacked HLA typing for the validation cohort, so it scored co-occurrence in that cohort across all 130 or so repertoires. Most TCR sequences were seen in very few donors, while some public TCRs were found in many individuals. The study gave a list of some 150 TCR beta chains associated with cytomegalovirus.

With respect to this clone: The antigen this receptor binds is unknown. Per-nucleotide qualities are absent, and no much larger clonotype sits a single base away.

The protocol used for the library was the immunoSEQ multiplex PCR assay. In the original analysis: To diagnose cytomegalovirus status from the catalog of TCR beta chain sequences, a statistical classification framework was built. Sourced from immuneACCESS, this table was stored by TCRdb with only in-frame sequences that have V and J called. A share of the clones is absent; for the studies checked, an unresolved V gene accounts for under half, and the remainder has no known explanation. V, J and clone size are those of that table, while D and trimming were read from the DNA. The sample records about 56,000 clones, over 85% of which are singletons. The top ten clones comprise around 1.1% of the sample.

The TCR sequence derives from a man aged 18 to 30 in good health and CMV-seronegative. The sequencing input was PBMCs. Rearrangement joined TRBV19 to TRBJ1-2; 8 central bases correspond to TRBD1. The DNA sequence follows: TGTGCCAGTAGTATGACACAGGGGGATGGCTACACCTTC. Its amino acids are CASSMTQGDGYTF. Here the CDR3 is joined to the reference TRBV19 and TRBJ1-2 genes, and the full variable domain is: DGGITQSPKYLFRKEGQNVTLSCEQNLNHDAMYWYRQDPGQGLRLIYYSQIVNDFQKGDIAEGYSVSREKKESFPLTVTSAQKNPTAFYLCASSMTQGDGYTFGSGTRLTVV.